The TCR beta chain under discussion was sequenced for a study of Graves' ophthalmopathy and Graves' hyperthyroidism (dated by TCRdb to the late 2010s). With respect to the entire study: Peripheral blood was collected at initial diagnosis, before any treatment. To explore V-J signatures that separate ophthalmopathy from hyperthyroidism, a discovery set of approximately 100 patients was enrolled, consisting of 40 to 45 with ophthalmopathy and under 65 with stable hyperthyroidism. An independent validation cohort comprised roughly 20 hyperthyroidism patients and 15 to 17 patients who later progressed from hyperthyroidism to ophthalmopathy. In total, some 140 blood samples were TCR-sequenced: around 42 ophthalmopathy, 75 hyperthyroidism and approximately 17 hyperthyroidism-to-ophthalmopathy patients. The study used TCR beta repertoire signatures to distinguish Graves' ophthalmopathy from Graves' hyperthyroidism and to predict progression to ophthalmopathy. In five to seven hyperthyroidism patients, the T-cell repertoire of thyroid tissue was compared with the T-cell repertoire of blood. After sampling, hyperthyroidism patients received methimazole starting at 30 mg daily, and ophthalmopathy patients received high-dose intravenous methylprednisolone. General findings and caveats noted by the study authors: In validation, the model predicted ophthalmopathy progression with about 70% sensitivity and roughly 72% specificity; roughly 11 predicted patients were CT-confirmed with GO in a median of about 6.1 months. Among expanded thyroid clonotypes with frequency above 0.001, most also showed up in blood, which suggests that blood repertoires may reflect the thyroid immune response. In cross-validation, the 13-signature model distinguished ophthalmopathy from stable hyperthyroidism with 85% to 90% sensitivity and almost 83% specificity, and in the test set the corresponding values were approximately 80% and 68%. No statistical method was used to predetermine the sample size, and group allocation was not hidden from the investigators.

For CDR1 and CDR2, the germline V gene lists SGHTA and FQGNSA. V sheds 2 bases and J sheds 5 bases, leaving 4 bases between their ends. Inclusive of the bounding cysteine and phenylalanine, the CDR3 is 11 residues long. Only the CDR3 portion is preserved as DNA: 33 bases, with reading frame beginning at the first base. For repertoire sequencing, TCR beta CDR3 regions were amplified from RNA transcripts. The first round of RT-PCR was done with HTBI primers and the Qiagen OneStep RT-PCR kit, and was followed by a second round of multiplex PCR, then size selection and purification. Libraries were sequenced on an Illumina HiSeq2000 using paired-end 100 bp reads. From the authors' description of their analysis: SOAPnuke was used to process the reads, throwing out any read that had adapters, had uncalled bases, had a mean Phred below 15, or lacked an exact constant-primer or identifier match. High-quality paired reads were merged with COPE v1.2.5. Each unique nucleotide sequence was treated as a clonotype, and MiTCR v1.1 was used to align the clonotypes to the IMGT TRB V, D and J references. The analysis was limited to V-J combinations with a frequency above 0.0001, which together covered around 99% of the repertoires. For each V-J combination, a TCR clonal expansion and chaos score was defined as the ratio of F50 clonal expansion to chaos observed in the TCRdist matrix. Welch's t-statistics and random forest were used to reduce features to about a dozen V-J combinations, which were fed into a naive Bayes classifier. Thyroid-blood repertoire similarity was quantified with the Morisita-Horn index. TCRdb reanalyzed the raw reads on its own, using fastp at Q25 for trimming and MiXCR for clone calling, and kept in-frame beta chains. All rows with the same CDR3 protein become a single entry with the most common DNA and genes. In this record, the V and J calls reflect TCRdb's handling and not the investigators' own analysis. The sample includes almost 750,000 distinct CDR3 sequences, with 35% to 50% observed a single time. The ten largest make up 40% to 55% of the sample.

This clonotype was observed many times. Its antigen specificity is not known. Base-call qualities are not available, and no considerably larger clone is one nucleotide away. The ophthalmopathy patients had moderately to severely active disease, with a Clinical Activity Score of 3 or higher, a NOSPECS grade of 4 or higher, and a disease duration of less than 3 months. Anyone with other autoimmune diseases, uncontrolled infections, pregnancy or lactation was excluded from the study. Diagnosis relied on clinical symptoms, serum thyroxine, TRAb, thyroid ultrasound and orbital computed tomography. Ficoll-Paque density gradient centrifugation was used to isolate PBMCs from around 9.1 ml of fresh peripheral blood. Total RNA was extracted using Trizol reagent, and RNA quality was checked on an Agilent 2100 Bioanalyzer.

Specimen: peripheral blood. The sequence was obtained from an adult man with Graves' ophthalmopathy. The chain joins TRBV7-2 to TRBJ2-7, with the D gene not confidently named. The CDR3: CASSLYHEQYF. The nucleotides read TGTGCCAGCAGCTTATACCACGAGCAGTACTTC.